Listed here is a single T cell receptor beta chain. Antigen: not known. A quantity of about 0.45 to 1 ug RNA underwent reverse transcription using random hexamers. Multiplex immunoSEQ PCR targeted 54 Vbeta and 13 Jbeta TCR beta segments. Via MiXCR, TCRdb re-called the immunoSEQ multiplex PCR reads, giving one row per CDR3 protein. The table has some 400,000 distinct CDR3 sequences, more than 80% seen once; the top ten hold 0.12%. In blood CD8+ and CD4+ T cells, TCR beta underwent sequencing. Stable or active relapsing-remitting multiple sclerosis, untreated and meeting revised McDonald criteria, defined the controls. The data derive from a study of CD8 T cells in Susac syndrome. Study-wide points: It was acknowledged in the study that its TCR sequencing and HLA analysis involved a relatively small number of individuals.

V lost 6 bases and J 2 bases, leaving 11 bases between the germline ends. Germline V gene sequence: CDR1 LGHDT, CDR2 YNNKEL (reference sequence). The CDR3 covers 14 residues. This TCR came from a human donor with multiple sclerosis. The chain has TRBV3-1 and TRBJ1-3; D unresolved. The sequencing sample was made of CD8+ T cells from PBMCs. The DNA of the CDR3 is TGTGCCAGCAGTCGGACTGAGACTGGAAACACCATATATTTT. Protein sequence: CASSRTETGNTIYF.